This TCR beta chain was retrieved from a study of OX40 agonist ivuxolimab in advanced cancers. V was clipped by 7 bases and J by 6 bases; unmatched bases: 9. In germline, CDR1 is MGHRA, CDR2 YSYEKL. This CDR3 has 15 residues. Only in-frame clones appear in the TCRdb table, and some are missing; sequencing was by immunoSEQ multiplex PCR. The table lists about 15,000 clones, roughly 75% of them singletons. Sample: CD4+ or CD8+ T cells sorted from blood, taken in a trial of the OX40 agonist ivuxolimab. This receptor was obtained from an adult with an advanced solid tumor such as melanoma, head and neck, liver or kidney cancer. The J gene is TRBJ2-2, the V gene TRBV4-1; 9 bases agree with TRBD1. CDR3 sequence: CASKGSRDRAGELFF. Here the CDR3 DNA reads TGCGCCAGCAAAGGGTCCCGGGACAGGGCCGGGGAGCTGTTTTTT.